Listed here are 27 T cell receptor beta chains from one sample, sequenced in a study of CD8+ T cells in alopecia areata. Extraction of RNA preceded its reverse transcription into cDNA, which served as the sequencing template. Repertoires were generated with immunoSEQ multiplex PCR, while TCRdb's copy carries only in-frame clones and drops some. The sample lists about 270,000 clones, about three fifths occurring once. Treatment in this sample: oral pan-JAK inhibitor, 5-10 mg twice daily. This material consisted of CD4+ T cells sorted from blood, taken at roughly week 52, from a patient treated with tofacitinib. The receptors stem from a human donor with alopecia areata.

The genes are TRBV2 and TRBJ1-1; D possibly corresponds to TRBD1 (6 bases). CDR3 length: 12 residues. Per the germline V gene, CDR1 is SNHLY and CDR2 is FYNNEI. V gave up 8 bases and J gave up 5 bases, with 12 bases separating them. Written as DNA, the CDR3 is TGTGCCAGCGGGTGGGGGGCGACTGAAGCTTTCTTT. Its protein product is CASGWGATEAFF.

The chain couples TRBV5-6 to TRBJ1-4; TRBD1 matches at 9 bases. This CDR3 region has 16 residues. J lost 8 bases, V lost 5 bases, and 13 bases had no gene match. Germline V gene data show CDR1 as SGHDT and CDR2 as YYEEEE. The CDR3 DNA reads TGTGCCAGCAGATCATCCGACAGGGGGGTTTTGGAAAAACTGTTTTTT. It specifies CASRSSDRGVLEKLFF.

The V and J genes are TRBV30 and TRBJ2-2; D perhaps matches TRBD2 (5 bases). Germline V gives CDR1 GTSNPN, CDR2 SVGIG (reference sequence). The V gene lost 0 bases and the J gene lost 3 bases, with 8 bases spanning the gap. CDR3 length: 14 amino acids. The DNA for the CDR3 is TGTGCCTGGAGTGTACTAGTCCACACCGGGGAGCTGTTTTTT. Encoded protein: CAWSVLVHTGELFF.

The chain combines TRBV6-6 with TRBJ1-2, with D maybe TRBD1 (6 bases). The CDR3 is made up of 14 amino acids. The germline V gene has CDR1 MNHNY and CDR2 SVGAGI (reference sequence). V was pared by 1 base and J by 3 bases, with 9 bases between. The CDR3 DNA sequence: TGTGCCAGCAGTTACTTGGCAGGGGACTATGGCTACACCTTC. Its translation: CASSYLAGDYGYTF.

The rearrangement joins TRBV9 to TRBJ2-1; D gene uncertain. CDR1 is SGDLS and CDR2 is YYNGEE in the germline V gene. The CDR3 spans 14 residues. V lost 0 bases, J lost 4 bases, and 8 bases lay in between. CDR3: CASSVAPYYNEQFF. CDR3 DNA sequence: TGTGCCAGCAGCGTAGCCCCTTATTACAATGAGCAGTTCTTC.

This clone was observed once. CDR3 amino acids: CASSFGTGIPYEQYF. In nucleotides, the CDR3 is TGCGCCAGCAGCTTCGGGACAGGGATTCCCTACGAGCAGTACTTC. V is TRBV5-1 and J is TRBJ2-7; TRBD1 agrees at 9 bases. Trimming cost V 2 bases and J 2 bases; bases outside gene matches: 5. Germline V CDR1 and CDR2: SGHRS, YFSETQ. This CDR3 comprises 15 residues.

The chain employs TRBV29-1 and TRBJ2-1; TRBD1 aligns across 9 bases. CDR1 SQVTM and CDR2 ANQGSEA come from the germline V gene. V lost 6 bases and J lost 7; bases outside the gene matches: 13. This CDR3 is 15 amino acids long. Here the CDR3 reads CSVATGGTVGNEQFF. CDR3 DNA sequence: TGCAGCGTCGCTACAGGGGGCACGGTAGGAAATGAGCAGTTCTTC.

This clone was detected a few times. This chain connects TRBV19 to TRBJ1-6; D not certain. Germline CDR1 reads LNHDA; CDR2 reads SQIVND (reference sequence). V lost 7 bases, J lost 7 bases, and 14 bases lay in between. The CDR3 length is 14 residues. This chain's CDR3 is CASNTPTGNSPLHF. The CDR3 nucleotides are TGTGCCAGTAACACACCCACCGGGAATTCACCCCTCCACTTT.

The gene calls are TRBV4-3 and TRBJ1-6; tentative D call: TRBD1 (5 bases). There are 16 residues in the CDR3. The germline V and J ends were trimmed by 4 bases and 5 bases, with 15 bases remaining between them. The V gene's germline CDR1 is LGHNA and CDR2 YSLEER. CDR3 nucleotide sequence: TGCGCCAGCAGCCCCGGGGGTGCCGAAAATAATTCACCCCTCCACTTT. Translating gives CASSPGGAENNSPLHF.

This clone has more than one count but fewer than ten. The V and J genes are TRBV4-3 and TRBJ1-1; D not resolved. Trimming left V 0 bases short and J 0 bases short, with 11 bases between. The CDR3 contains 16 residues. Germline CDR1 is LGHNA and CDR2 is YSLEER. CDR3 protein: CASSQDRRAMNTEAFF. For the CDR3, the DNA is TGCGCCAGCAGCCAAGATAGGAGGGCAATGAACACTGAAGCTTTCTTT.

The rearrangement uses TRBV5-1 and TRBJ2-7; 8 bases fit TRBD1. V was pared by 6 bases and J by 3 bases, with 11 bases of the junction left unmatched. The CDR3 has 15 amino acids. Germline loops: CDR1 SGHRS, CDR2 YFSETQ. CDR3 in amino acids: CASKKTGAEDYEQYF. The DNA of the CDR3 is TGCGCCAGCAAAAAGACAGGGGCAGAGGACTACGAGCAGTACTTC.

Worth noting for this clone: One junction end does not reproduce the germline sequence, and a read error may be involved. The chain joins TRBV7-7 to TRBJ1-3; no reliable D call. Germline assignment: CDR1 SSHAT and CDR2 FNYEAQ (reference sequence). CDR3 size: 13 residues. The CDR3 DNA reads as TGTGCTAGCAGCCCTGGGACTGGAAACACCATATATTTT. Protein: CASSPGTGNTIYF. Full variable domain (outside the CDR3, taken from reference TRBV7-7 and TRBJ1-3): GAGVSQSPRYKVTKRGQDVTLRCDPISSHATLYWYQQALGQGPEFLTYFNYEAQPDKSGLPSDRFSAERPEGSISTLTIQRTEQRDSAMYRCASSPGTGNTIYFGEGSWLTVV.

This clone appeared a few times. CDR3 DNA: TGCAGCGGCCTCCGGACAGACAGCGAGACCCAGTACTTC. It specifies CSGLRTDSETQYF. The chain uses TRBV29-1 and TRBJ2-5, with TRBD1 as a possible D gene (6 bases). This CDR3 has 13 amino acids. The ends were cut back, 7 bases at V and 5 bases at J, with 17 bases in the middle. The germline gives CDR1 SQVTM, CDR2 ANQGSEA.

This chain links TRBV29-1 with TRBJ1-4; no clear D gene. CDR3 length: 11 residues. V was cut by 4 bases and J by 5 bases, with 5 bases left in between. Per the germline V gene, CDR1 is SQVTM and CDR2 is ANQGSEA. Written as DNA, the CDR3 is TGCAGCGTTGTCAGAAATGAAAAACTGTTTTTT. It translates to CSVVRNEKLFF.

This rearrangement joins TRBV2 to TRBJ1-1; 7 bases map to TRBD1. Trimming removed 5 bases from V and 1 base from J; junction bases left unmatched: 4. Germline CDR1 SNHLY, CDR2 FYNNEI. CDR3 length: 14 amino acids. CDR3 DNA sequence: TGTGCCAGCAGTTCACAGGGGAGGAACACTGAAGCTTTCTTT. It specifies CASSSQGRNTEAFF.

The table lists this clone with a few counts. The genes are TRBV7-9 and TRBJ2-6; D uncertain. V was trimmed by 1 base and J by 1 base, leaving 5 bases between them. In germline, CDR1 is SEHNR, CDR2 FQNEAQ (reference sequence). CDR3 length: 15 amino acids. The CDR3 protein is CASSLGASGANVLTF. As DNA, the CDR3 is TGTGCCAGCAGCTTAGGGGCTTCTGGGGCCAACGTCCTGACTTTC.

The rearrangement uses TRBV2 and TRBJ1-1, with D possibly being TRBD1 (5 bases). The CDR3 consists of 14 residues. The V end lost 3 bases, the J end lost 1 base, and 9 bases lay between the germline ends. Germline V CDR1 and CDR2: SNHLY, FYNNEI. CDR3 sequence: CASSEATENTEAFF. In DNA form, the CDR3 reads TGTGCCAGCAGTGAGGCGACAGAGAACACTGAAGCTTTCTTT.

The genes are TRBV11-1 and TRBJ2-5; 7 positions match TRBD1. Germline CDR1 reads SGHAT; CDR2 reads FQDESV (reference sequence). The ends lost 2 bases at V and 2 bases at J; junction bases unmatched: 5. The CDR3 totals 15 residues. The CDR3 loop reads CASSLYATGQETQYF. In DNA, the CDR3 is TGTGCCAGCAGCTTATACGCGACAGGGCAAGAGACCCAGTACTTC.

The chain links TRBV30 to TRBJ2-5; 9 nucleotides agree with TRBD2. V dropped 0 bases and J dropped 2; count of bases not matched to a gene: 4. There are 15 residues in the CDR3. Germline V gene data show CDR1 as GTSNPN and CDR2 as SVGIG (reference sequence). The CDR3 coding sequence is TGTGCCTGGAGTGTAGGCGGGGGGGGTCAAGAGACCCAGTACTTC. Amino acid sequence: CAWSVGGGGQETQYF.

V usage is TRBV5-1 and J usage is TRBJ2-2; TRBD1 agrees at 7 bases. The CDR3 loop spans 15 amino acids. Germline CDR1 and CDR2: SGHRS and YFSETQ. Trimming at V came to 7 bases and at J to 3 bases, leaving 9 bases not matched to a gene. CDR3 sequence (DNA): TGCGCCAGCTACTCCTCAGACAGGGACACCGGGGAGCTGTTTTTT. Translation gives CASYSSDRDTGELFF.

This chain uses TRBV27 with TRBJ2-7; possible D gene TRBD1, 5 bases. Trimming pared 3 bases from V and 0 bases from J, leaving 9 bases between. The CDR3 extends over 14 amino acids. The V gene's germline CDR1 is MNHEY and CDR2 SMNVEV (reference sequence). CDR3 bases: TGTGCCAGCAGTTTCGACAGAACCTCCTACGAGCAGTACTTC. Translated, it gives CASSFDRTSYEQYF.

The genes are TRBV29-1 and TRBJ1-2; D unresolved. Germline V gene lookup returns CDR1 SQVTM and CDR2 ANQGSEA. CDR3 size: 13 residues. V gave up 4 bases and J gave up 1 base, with 10 bases separating them. CDR3 DNA sequence: TGCAGCGTTGGGAAGGGCATTAACTATGGCTACACCTTC. Encoded protein: CSVGKGINYGYTF.

The chain joins TRBV5-4 to TRBJ1-1; TRBD1 might be the D (6 bases). This CDR3 spans 16 amino acids. V was clipped by 3 bases and J by 3 bases, with 18 bases between them. Germline assignment: CDR1 SGHNT and CDR2 YYREEE (reference sequence). CDR3 nucleotide sequence: TGTGCCAGCAGCTCCCCGGGCCCTAAGGGGGACACTGAAGCTTTCTTT. It is translated as CASSSPGPKGDTEAFF.

Comments on this clone: This same CDR3 is encoded by further DNA sequences in the sample. The chain recombines TRBV30 with TRBJ1-1; unclear D gene. The V end lost 0 bases, the J end lost 1 base, and 0 bases lay between the germline ends. This CDR3 contains 11 residues. CDR1 is GTSNPN, CDR2 SVGIG, per germline (reference sequence). For the CDR3, the DNA is TGTGCCTGGAGTGTGAACACTGAAGCTTTCTTT. Protein product: CAWSVNTEAFF.

V gene TRBV19 combines with J gene TRBJ2-4; 7 nucleotides line up with TRBD1. The CDR3 covers 12 residues. Germline values: CDR1 LNHDA, CDR2 SQIVND (reference sequence). The J segment lost 9 bases and the V segment lost 7 bases, leaving 6 bases of the junction unmatched. CDR3 amino acids: CASTHRGGIQYF. The DNA of the CDR3 is TGTGCCAGTACCCACAGGGGTGGCATTCAGTACTTC.

This clone has only one observation. This chain uses TRBV30 with TRBJ2-3; no clear D. V gave up 0 bases and J gave up 5 bases, with 12 bases separating them. The CDR3 is 14 amino acids. CDR1 and CDR2 from the germline V gene are GTSNPN and SVGIG (reference sequence). The CDR3 loop is CAWSVNAIEDTQYF. The CDR3 DNA reads TGTGCCTGGAGTGTGAATGCGATCGAAGATACGCAGTATTTT.

Comment on this clone: Additional DNA sequences in this sample encode the identical CDR3. The chain links TRBV29-1 to TRBJ2-1, with 8 bases that match TRBD1. In germline, CDR1 is SQVTM, CDR2 ANQGSEA. The CDR3 has 14 residues. V was clipped by 1 base and J by 6 bases; unmatched bases: 5. The CDR3 bases are TGCAGCGTTGAAGGTGGGCAGGGGGCCAATGAGCAGTTCTTC. Translated, it gives CSVEGGQGANEQFF.